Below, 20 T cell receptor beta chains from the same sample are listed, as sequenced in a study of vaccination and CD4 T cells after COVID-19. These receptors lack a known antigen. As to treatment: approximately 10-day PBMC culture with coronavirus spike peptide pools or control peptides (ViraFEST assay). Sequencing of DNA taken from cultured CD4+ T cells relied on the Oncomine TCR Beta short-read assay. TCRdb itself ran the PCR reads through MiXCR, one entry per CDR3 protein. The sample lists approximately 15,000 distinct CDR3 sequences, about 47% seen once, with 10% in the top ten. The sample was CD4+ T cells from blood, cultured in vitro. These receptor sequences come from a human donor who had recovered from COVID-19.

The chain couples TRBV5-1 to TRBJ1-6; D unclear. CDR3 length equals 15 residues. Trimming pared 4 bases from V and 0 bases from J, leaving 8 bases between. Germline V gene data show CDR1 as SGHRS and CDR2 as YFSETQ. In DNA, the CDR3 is TGCGCCAGCAGCGTGGGGAGCTCCTATAATTCACCCCTCCACTTT. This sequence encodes CASSVGSSYNSPLHF.

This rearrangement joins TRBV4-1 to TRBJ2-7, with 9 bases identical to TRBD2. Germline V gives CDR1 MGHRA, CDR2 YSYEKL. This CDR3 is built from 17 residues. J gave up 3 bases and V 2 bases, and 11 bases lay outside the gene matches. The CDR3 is CASSQKLAGADVYEQYF. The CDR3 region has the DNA TGCGCCAGCAGCCAAAAATTAGCGGGAGCGGACGTCTACGAGCAGTACTTC.

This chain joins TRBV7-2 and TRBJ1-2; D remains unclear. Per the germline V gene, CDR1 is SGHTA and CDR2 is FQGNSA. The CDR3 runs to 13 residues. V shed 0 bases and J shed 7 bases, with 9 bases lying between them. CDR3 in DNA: TGTGCCAGCAGCTTAGCATCCCCGAGTGGCTACACCTTC. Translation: CASSLASPSGYTF.

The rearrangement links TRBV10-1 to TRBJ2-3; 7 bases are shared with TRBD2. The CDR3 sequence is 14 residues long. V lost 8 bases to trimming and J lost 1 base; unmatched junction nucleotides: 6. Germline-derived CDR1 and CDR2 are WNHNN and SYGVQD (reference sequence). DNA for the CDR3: TGCGCCAGCTCTAACGCGGGGGGCACAGATACGCAGTATTTT. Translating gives CASSNAGGTDTQYF.

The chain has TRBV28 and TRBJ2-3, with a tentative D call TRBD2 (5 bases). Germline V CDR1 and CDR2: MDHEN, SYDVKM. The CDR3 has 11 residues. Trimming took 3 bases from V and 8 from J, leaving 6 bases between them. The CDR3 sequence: CASSFRGTQYF. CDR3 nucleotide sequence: TGTGCCAGCAGTTTCCGGGGTACGCAGTATTTT.

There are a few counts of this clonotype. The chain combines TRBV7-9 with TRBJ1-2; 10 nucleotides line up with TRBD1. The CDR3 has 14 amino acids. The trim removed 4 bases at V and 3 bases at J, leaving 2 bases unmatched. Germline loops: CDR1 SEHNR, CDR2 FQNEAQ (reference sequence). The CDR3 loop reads CASSSTGGYYGYTF. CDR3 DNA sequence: TGTGCCAGCAGCTCGACAGGGGGCTACTATGGCTACACCTTC.

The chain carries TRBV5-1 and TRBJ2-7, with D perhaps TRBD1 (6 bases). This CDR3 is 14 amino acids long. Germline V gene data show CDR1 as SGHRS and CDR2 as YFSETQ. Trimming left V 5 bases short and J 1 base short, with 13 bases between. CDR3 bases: TGCGCCAGCAGAGGGACAAGAGAGTCCTACGAGCAGTACTTC. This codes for CASRGTRESYEQYF.

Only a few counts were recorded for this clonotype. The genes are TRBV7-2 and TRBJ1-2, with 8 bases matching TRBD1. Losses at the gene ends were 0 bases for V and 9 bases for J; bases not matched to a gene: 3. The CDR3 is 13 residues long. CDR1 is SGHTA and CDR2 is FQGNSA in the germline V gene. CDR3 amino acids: CASSLARDRSYTF. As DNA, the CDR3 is TGTGCCAGCAGCTTAGCGAGGGACAGGAGCTACACCTTC.

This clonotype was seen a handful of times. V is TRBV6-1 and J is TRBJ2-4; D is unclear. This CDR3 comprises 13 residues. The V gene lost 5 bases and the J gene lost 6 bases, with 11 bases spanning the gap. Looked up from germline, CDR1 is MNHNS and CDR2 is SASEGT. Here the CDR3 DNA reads TGTGCCAGCAGTAACGGTCCTGGAAACATTCAGTACTTC. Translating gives CASSNGPGNIQYF.

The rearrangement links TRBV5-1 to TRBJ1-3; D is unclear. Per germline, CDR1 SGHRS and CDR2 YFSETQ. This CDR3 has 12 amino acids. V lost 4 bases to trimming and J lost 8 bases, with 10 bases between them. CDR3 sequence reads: CASSRSFDTIYF. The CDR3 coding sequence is TGCGCCAGCAGCAGGTCCTTCGACACCATATATTTT.

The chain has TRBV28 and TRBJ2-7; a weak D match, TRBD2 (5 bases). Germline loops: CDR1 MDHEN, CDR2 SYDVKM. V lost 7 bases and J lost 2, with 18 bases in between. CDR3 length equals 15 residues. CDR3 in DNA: TGTGCCAGCATGAACCCCTCGGGGTACGCCTACGAGCAGTACTTC. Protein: CASMNPSGYAYEQYF.

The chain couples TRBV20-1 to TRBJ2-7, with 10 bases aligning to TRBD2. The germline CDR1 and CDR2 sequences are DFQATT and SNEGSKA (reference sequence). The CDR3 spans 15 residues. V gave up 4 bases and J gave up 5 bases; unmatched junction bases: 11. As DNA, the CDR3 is TGCAGTGCTAAGCTTTTACTAGCGGGAATCAACGAGCAGTACTTC. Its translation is CSAKLLLAGINEQYF.

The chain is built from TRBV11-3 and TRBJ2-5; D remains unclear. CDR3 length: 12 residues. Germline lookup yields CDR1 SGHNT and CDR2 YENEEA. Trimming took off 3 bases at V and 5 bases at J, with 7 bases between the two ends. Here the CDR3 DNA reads TGTGCCAGCAGCTTCGCTGGGGAGACCCAGTACTTC. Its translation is CASSFAGETQYF.

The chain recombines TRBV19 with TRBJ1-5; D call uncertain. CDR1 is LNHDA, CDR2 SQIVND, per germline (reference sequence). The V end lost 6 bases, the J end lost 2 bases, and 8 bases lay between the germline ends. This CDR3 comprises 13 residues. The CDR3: CASRRKGNQPQHF. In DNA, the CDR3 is TGTGCCAGTAGACGAAAGGGCAATCAGCCCCAGCATTTT.

DNA of the CDR3: TGTGCCAGTTGGGCTGGCCGCGGAAACAATAATTCACCCCTCCACTTT. Amino acid sequence: CASWAGRGNNNSPLHF. V usage is TRBV19 and J usage is TRBJ1-6; unclear D gene. The CDR3 has 16 residues. Per germline, CDR1 LNHDA and CDR2 SQIVND (reference sequence). V was pared by 8 bases and J by 5 bases, with 19 bases between.

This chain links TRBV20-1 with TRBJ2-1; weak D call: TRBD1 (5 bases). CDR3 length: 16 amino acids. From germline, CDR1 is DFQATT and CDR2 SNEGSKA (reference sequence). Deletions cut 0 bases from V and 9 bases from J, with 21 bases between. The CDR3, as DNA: TGCAGTGCTAGAGATCTCAGGGCCGGGCAAGGGGTTGAGCAGTTCTTC. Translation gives CSARDLRAGQGVEQFF.

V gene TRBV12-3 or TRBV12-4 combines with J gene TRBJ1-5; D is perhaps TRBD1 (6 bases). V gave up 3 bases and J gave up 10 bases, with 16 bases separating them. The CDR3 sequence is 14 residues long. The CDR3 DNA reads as TGTGCCAGCAGTTTGTCATATGGGGGCGGCCCCCAGCATTTT. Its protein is CASSLSYGGGPQHF.

The CDR3 here is CASSSGRETGTDTQYF. The CDR3 nucleotides are TGTGCCAGCAGTTCCGGGAGGGAGACGGGCACAGATACGCAGTATTTT. The chain is built from TRBV7-9 and TRBJ2-3; 8 nucleotides align to TRBD2. V was clipped by 6 bases and J by 1 base; unmatched bases: 9. The CDR3 has 16 amino acids. CDR1 is SEHNR, CDR2 FQNEAQ, per germline (reference sequence).

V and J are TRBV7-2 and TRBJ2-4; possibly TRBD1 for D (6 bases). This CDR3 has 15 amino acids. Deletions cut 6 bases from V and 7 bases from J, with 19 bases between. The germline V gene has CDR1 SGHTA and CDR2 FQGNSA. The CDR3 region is CASSKEHRALNIQYF. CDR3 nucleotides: TGTGCCAGCAGTAAAGAACACAGGGCCTTGAACATTCAGTACTTC.

The CDR3 region has the DNA TGTGCCAGTAGTACTCGAGGGGGTGGCACTGAAGCTTTCTTT. Its translation is CASSTRGGGTEAFF. The chain employs TRBV19 and TRBJ1-1; D is perhaps TRBD1 (6 bases). The V gene's germline CDR1 is LNHDA and CDR2 SQIVND (reference sequence). CDR3 size: 14 residues. Trimming cost V 4 bases and J 4 bases, with 13 bases left between them. The entire variable domain, with the rest obtained from reference TRBV19 and TRBJ1-1, is as follows: DGGITQSPKYLFRKEGQNVTLSCEQNLNHDAMYWYRQDPGQGLRLIYYSQIVNDFQKGDIAEGYSVSREKKESFPLTVTSAQKNPTAFYLCASSTRGGGTEAFFGQGTRLTVV.